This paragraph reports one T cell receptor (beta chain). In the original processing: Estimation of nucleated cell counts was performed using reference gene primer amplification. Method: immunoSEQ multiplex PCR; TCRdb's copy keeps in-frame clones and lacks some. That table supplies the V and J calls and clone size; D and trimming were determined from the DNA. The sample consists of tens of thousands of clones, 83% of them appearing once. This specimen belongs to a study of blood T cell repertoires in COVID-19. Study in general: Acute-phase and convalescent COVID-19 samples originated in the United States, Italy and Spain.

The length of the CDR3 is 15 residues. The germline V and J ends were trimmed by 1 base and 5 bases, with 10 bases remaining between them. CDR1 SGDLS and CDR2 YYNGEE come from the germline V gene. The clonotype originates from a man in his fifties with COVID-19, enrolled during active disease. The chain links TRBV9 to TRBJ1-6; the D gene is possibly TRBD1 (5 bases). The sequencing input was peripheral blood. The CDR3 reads CASSVSGGDNSPLHF. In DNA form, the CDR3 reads TGTGCCAGCAGCGTATCGGGGGGTGATAATTCACCCCTCCACTTT.